This T cell receptor (beta chain) derives from a study of blood T cells in healthy people across ages. Study-level results: Higher diversity, along with more naive CD4+ cells, distinguished long-lived donors from aged donors.

With respect to this clonotype: Its antigen remains unidentified.

A sample-barcoded 5' primer and a J-beta primer mix were used in a second PCR of about 6 to 12 cycles. TCRdb reprocessed the 5' RACE reads via MiXCR and lists one record per CDR3 protein. This sample has about 2 million distinct CDR3 sequences, with around 50% found just once. Each sample had at least 6.5 million PBMCs isolated. Germline V gives CDR1 MNHEY, CDR2 SVGEGT. The CDR3 totals 13 residues. V shed 6 bases and J 4 bases; nucleotides not matched to a gene: 4. The V gene is TRBV6-2 or TRBV6-3, the J gene TRBJ1-2; TRBD1 matches 8 bases. This TCR derives from a woman between 40 and 50 years old in good health. The sample taken for sequencing was blood. DNA for the CDR3: TGTGCCAGCAGGATTACAGGGGGCTATGGCTACACCTTC. Its translation: CASRITGGYGYTF.